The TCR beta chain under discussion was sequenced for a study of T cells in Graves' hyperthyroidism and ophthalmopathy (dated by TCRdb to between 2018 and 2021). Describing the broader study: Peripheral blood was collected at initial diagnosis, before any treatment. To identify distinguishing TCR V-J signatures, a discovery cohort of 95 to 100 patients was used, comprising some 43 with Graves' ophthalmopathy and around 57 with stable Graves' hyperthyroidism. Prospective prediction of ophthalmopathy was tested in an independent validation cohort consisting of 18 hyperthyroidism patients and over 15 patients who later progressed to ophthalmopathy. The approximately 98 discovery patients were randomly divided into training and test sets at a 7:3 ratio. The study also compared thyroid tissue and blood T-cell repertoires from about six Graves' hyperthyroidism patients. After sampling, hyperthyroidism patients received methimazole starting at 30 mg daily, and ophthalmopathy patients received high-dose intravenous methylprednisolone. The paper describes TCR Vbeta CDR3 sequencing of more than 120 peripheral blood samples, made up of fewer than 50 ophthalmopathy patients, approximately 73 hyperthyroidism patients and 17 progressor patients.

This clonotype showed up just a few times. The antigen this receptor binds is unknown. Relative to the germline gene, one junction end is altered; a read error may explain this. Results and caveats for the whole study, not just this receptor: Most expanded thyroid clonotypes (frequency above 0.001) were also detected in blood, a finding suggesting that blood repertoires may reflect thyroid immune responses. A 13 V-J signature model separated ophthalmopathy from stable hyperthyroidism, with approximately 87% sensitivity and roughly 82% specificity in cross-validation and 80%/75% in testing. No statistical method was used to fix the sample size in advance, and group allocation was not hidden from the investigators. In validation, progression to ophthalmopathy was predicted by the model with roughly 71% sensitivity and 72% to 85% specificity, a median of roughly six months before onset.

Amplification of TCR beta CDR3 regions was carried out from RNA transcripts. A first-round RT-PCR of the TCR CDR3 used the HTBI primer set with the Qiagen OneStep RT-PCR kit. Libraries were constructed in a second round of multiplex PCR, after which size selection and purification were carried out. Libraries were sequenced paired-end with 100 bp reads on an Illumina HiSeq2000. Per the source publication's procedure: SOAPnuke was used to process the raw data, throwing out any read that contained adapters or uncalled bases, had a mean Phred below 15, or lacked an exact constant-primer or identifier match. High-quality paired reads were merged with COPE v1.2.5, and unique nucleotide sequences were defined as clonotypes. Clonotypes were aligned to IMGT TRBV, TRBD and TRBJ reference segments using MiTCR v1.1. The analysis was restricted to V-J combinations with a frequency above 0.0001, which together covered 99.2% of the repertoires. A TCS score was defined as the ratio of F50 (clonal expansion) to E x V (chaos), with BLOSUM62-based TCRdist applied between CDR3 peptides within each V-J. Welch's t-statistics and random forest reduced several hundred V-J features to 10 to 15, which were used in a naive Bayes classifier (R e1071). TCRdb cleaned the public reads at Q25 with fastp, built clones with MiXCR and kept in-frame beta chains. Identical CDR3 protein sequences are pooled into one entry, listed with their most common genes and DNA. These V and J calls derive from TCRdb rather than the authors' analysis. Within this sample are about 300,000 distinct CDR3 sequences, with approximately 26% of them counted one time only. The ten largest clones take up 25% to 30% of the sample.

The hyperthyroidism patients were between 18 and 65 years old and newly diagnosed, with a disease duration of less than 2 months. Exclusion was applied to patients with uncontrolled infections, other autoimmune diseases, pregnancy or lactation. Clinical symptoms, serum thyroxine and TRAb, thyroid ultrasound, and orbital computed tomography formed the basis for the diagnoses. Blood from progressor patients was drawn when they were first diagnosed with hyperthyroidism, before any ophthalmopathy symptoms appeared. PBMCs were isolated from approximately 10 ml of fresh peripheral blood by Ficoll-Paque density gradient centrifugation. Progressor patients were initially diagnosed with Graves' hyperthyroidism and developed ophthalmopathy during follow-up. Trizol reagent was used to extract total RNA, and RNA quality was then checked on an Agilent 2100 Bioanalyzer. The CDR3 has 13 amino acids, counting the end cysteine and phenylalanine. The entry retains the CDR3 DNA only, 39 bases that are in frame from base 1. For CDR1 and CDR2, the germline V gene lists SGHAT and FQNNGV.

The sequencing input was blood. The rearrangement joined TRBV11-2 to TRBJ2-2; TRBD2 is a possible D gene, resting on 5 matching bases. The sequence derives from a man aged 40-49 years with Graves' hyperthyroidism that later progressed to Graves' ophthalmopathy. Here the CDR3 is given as CASSKFNTGELFF. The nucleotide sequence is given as TGTGCCAGCAGCAAATTTAACACCGGGGAGCTATTTTTT. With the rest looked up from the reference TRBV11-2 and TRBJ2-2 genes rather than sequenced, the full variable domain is EAGVAQSPRYKIIEKRQSVAFWCNPISGHATLYWYQQILGQGPKLLIQFQNNGVVDDSQLPKDRFSAERLKGVDSTLKIQPAKLEDSAVYLCASSKFNTGELFFGEGSRLTVL.